Shown below are 31 T cell receptor beta chains from a single sample sequenced in a study of cytomegalovirus exposure and HLA in healthy donors. PCR involved 60 Vbeta and 13 Jbeta primers. The protocol was immunoSEQ multiplex PCR, while the TCRdb copy is restricted to in-frame clones and leaves out a portion. Seen here are 100,000 or so clones, about 80% observed once, and the top ten hold roughly 2.7%. The specimen was PBMCs. Every receptor here comes from a female donor in good health and CMV-seronegative.

Here the CDR3 reads CAWRTGSGGNNEQFF. CDR3 coding DNA: TGTGCCTGGAGGACGGGGTCGGGGGGGAACAATGAGCAGTTCTTC. This sequence joins TRBV30 and TRBJ2-1; 8 nucleotides line up with TRBD2. V lost 3 bases to trimming and J lost 5 bases; unmatched junction nucleotides: 9. Germline-derived CDR1 and CDR2 are GTSNPN and SVGIG (reference sequence). The CDR3 totals 15 residues.

CDR3 protein: CASSLWPLDEQFF. In nucleotides, the CDR3 is TGTGCCAGCAGTTTGTGGCCCCTCGATGAGCAGTTCTTC. V is TRBV27 and J is TRBJ2-1; D is undetermined. V lost 3 bases and J 8 bases, leaving 11 bases between the germline ends. Looked up from germline, CDR1 is MNHEY and CDR2 is SMNVEV (reference sequence). The CDR3 loop spans 13 amino acids.

This chain joins TRBV28 and TRBJ1-1; 11 bases align to TRBD1. Trimming took 4 bases from V and 5 from J; bases not matched to a gene: 3. Germline CDR1 reads MDHEN; CDR2 reads SYDVKM. This CDR3 comprises 14 residues. CDR3 in DNA: TGTGCCAGCAGTTCCGGGACAGGGGGAACTGAAGCTTTCTTT. Translating it yields CASSSGTGGTEAFF.

About this clone itself: No conserved phenylalanine or tryptophan ends this CDR3, so it is likely a read error. This rearrangement joins TRBV6-1 to TRBJ1-6; D perhaps matches TRBD1 (6 bases). This CDR3 spans 15 amino acids. Germline CDR1 MNHNS, CDR2 SASEGT. Trimming stripped 5 bases from V and 6 bases from J, with 14 bases between. In nucleotides, the CDR3 is TGTGCCAGCAGTCCGACACAGGGAATTAATTCACCCCTCCACTCT. Protein product: CASSPTQGINSPLHS.

The CDR3 region is CASSPWDRVADTQYF. The CDR3 nucleotides are TGCGCCAGCAGCCCTTGGGACAGGGTAGCAGATACGCAGTATTTT. The chain is built from TRBV4-3 and TRBJ2-3, with TRBD1 matching 9 bases. The germline V gene encodes CDR1 LGHNA and CDR2 YSLEER. Germline trimming cut 4 bases from V and 4 bases from J; bases unmatched to any gene: 6. The CDR3 covers 15 residues.

This chain joins TRBV15 and TRBJ2-7; the match to TRBD2 covers 7 bases. The ends lost 0 bases at V and 0 bases at J; junction bases unmatched: 2. The CDR3 length is 15 residues. Per germline, CDR1 LNHNV and CDR2 YYDKDF (reference sequence). CDR3 sequence: CATSRDRGDSYEQYF. The CDR3 DNA follows: TGTGCCACCAGCAGAGATCGGGGGGACTCCTACGAGCAGTACTTC.

The J gene is TRBJ1-6, the V gene TRBV9; D uncertain. The CDR3 has 15 amino acids. Germline V gene data show CDR1 as SGDLS and CDR2 as YYNGEE. Trimming took off 4 bases at V and 7 bases at J, with 15 bases between the two ends. CDR3 DNA: TGTGCCAGCAGCCCTAACGGGGTTGGGAATTCACCCCTCCACTTT. It translates to CASSPNGVGNSPLHF.

This chain uses TRBV29-1 with TRBJ2-2, with 9 bases that match TRBD1. Looked up from germline, CDR1 is SQVTM and CDR2 is ANQGSEA. V was clipped by 6 bases and J by 1 base; unmatched bases: 3. This CDR3 is 14 amino acids long. This CDR3 is CSVGQGMNTGELFF. CDR3 nucleotides: TGCAGCGTCGGACAGGGGATGAACACCGGGGAGCTGTTTTTT.

This clone occurred a few times. The genes are TRBV4-3 and TRBJ1-5, with D tentatively TRBD1 (6 bases). V was trimmed by 0 bases and J by 3 bases, leaving 9 bases between them. The CDR3 has 15 amino acids. The germline CDR1 and CDR2 sequences are LGHNA and YSLEER. CDR3: CASSQDWTDNQPQHF. In DNA form, the CDR3 reads TGCGCCAGCAGCCAAGATTGGACAGACAATCAGCCCCAGCATTTT.

The chain uses TRBV7-9 and TRBJ2-1; the match to TRBD2 covers 13 bases. The CDR3 is made up of 15 amino acids. V lost 5 bases, J lost 6 bases, and 4 bases stayed unmatched. Per the germline V gene, CDR1 is SEHNR and CDR2 is FQNEAQ (reference sequence). The CDR3 region is CASSVGLAGINEQFF. The CDR3 nucleotides are TGTGCCAGCAGCGTGGGACTAGCGGGGATCAATGAGCAGTTCTTC. Complete variable domain (other parts from reference TRBV7-9 and TRBJ2-1): DTGVSQNPRHKITKRGQNVTFRCDPISEHNRLYWYRQTLGQGPEFLTYFQNEAQLEKSRLLSDRFSAERPKGSFSTLEIQRTEQGDSAMYLCASSVGLAGINEQFFGPGTRLTVL.

The V call is TRBV7-6, the J call TRBJ2-7; 8 bases map to TRBD2. Germline loops: CDR1 SGHVS, CDR2 FNYEAQ. V trimming: 4 bases; J trimming: 4 bases; junction bases outside the gene matches: 3. The CDR3 extends over 13 amino acids. The CDR3 protein is CASSSGTRYEQYF. In nucleotides, the CDR3 is TGTGCCAGCAGCTCCGGGACTAGATACGAGCAGTACTTC. The whole variable domain, filled in from reference TRBV7-6 and TRBJ2-7, reads GAGVSQSPRYKVTKRGQDVALRCDPISGHVSLYWYRQALGQGPEFLTYFNYEAQQDKSGLPNDRFSAERPEGSISTLTIQRTEQRDSAMYRCASSSGTRYEQYFGPGTRLTVT.

V is TRBV15 and J is TRBJ2-1, with D hard to call. Looked up from germline, CDR1 is LNHNV and CDR2 is YYDKDF (reference sequence). The CDR3 contains 13 residues. Trimming took 3 bases from V and 7 from J, leaving 10 bases between them. CDR3 coding DNA: TGTGCCACCAGCAGCGCCTACCGGAATGAGCAGTTCTTC. Residues: CATSSAYRNEQFF.

For the CDR3, the DNA is TGTGCCAGTAGTAAGGAGACCCTTGACGGCTACACCTTC. Amino acids: CASSKETLDGYTF. The chain carries TRBV19 and TRBJ1-2; D is unclear. The CDR3 runs 13 residues. Germline V gene data show CDR1 as LNHDA and CDR2 as SQIVND (reference sequence). Deletions cut 4 bases from V and 8 bases from J, with 14 bases between.

This sequence joins TRBV25-1 and TRBJ1-1, with D possibly TRBD1 on 5 matching bases. Germline lookup yields CDR1 MGHDK and CDR2 SYGVNS. Deletions cut 2 bases from V and 8 bases from J, with 6 bases between. The CDR3 contains 11 residues. CDR3 sequence: CASSERGEAFF. As DNA, the CDR3 is TGTGCCAGCAGTGAACGGGGGGAAGCTTTCTTT.

The V and J genes are TRBV30 and TRBJ1-2; a possible D gene is TRBD1 (6 bases). CDR1 GTSNPN and CDR2 SVGIG come from the germline V gene (reference sequence). CDR3 length: 11 amino acids. Between the trimmed V and J ends, which lost 6 bases and 5 bases, there was a span of 10 bases. The CDR3 here is CACHRDYGYTF. As DNA, the CDR3 is TGTGCCTGCCACAGGGATTATGGCTACACCTTC.

The rearrangement links TRBV5-4 to TRBJ2-7; the match to TRBD1 covers 7 bases. The CDR3 sequence is 16 residues long. With 4 bases clipped from V and 0 bases from J, the junction kept 10 bases outside the gene matches. The germline CDR1 and CDR2 sequences are SGHNT and YYREEE (reference sequence). CDR3 in DNA: TGTGCCAGCAGCCCCTCCCCCGGGACAGACTCCTACGAGCAGTACTTC. This encodes CASSPSPGTDSYEQYF.

The chain links TRBV7-9 to TRBJ1-1; D possibly corresponds to TRBD1 (5 bases). Trimming took 4 bases from V and 0 from J, leaving 12 bases between them. The germline V gene has CDR1 SEHNR and CDR2 FQNEAQ (reference sequence). This CDR3 has 15 residues. The chain's CDR3 is CASSSEGGVNTEAFF. The CDR3 nucleotides read TGTGCCAGCAGCTCCGAAGGAGGGGTGAACACTGAAGCTTTCTTT.

This sequence joins TRBV11-2 and TRBJ2-2; 7 bases are a match to TRBD2. Germline V lookup: CDR1 SGHAT, CDR2 FQNNGV. The CDR3 has 13 residues. V lost 3 bases and J lost 6; bases outside the gene matches: 1. The CDR3 loop is CASSLSGAGELFF. DNA of the CDR3: TGTGCCAGCAGCTTGAGCGGGGCCGGGGAGCTGTTTTTT.

This chain links TRBV4-3 with TRBJ2-5; 7 nucleotides agree with TRBD2. Trimming removed 4 bases from V and 5 bases from J; junction bases left unmatched: 10. The CDR3 spans 15 residues. Germline lookup yields CDR1 LGHNA and CDR2 YSLEER. For the CDR3, the DNA is TGCGCCAGCAGCCTAACGGGGGGAGAGAGGGAGACCCAGTACTTC. Residues: CASSLTGGERETQYF.

The chain joins TRBV30 to TRBJ1-4, with D unresolved. V dropped 5 bases and J dropped 3 bases, with 13 bases sitting between them. CDR3 size: 14 residues. Germline lookup yields CDR1 GTSNPN and CDR2 SVGIG (reference sequence). The DNA for the CDR3 is TGTGCCTGGGAGGGAGGGCGGGCTAATGAAAAACTGTTTTTT. Protein: CAWEGGRANEKLFF. The whole variable domain, remainder taken from reference TRBV30 and TRBJ1-4, is SQTIHQWPATLVQPVGSPLSLECTVEGTSNPNLYWYRQAAGRGLQLLFYSVGIGQISSEVPQNLSASRPQDRQFILSSKKLLLSDSGFYLCAWEGGRANEKLFFGSGTQLSVL.

CDR3 amino acids: CASSLVSVTRGRAIAEAFF. The CDR3 DNA follows: TGTGCCAGCAGCTTAGTGTCGGTTACTCGGGGAAGGGCTATAGCTGAAGCTTTCTTT. The chain employs TRBV7-8 and TRBJ1-1; D is uncertain. Germline V lookup: CDR1 SGHVS, CDR2 FQNEAQ. The CDR3 has 19 amino acids. V dropped 1 base and J dropped 6 bases, with 27 bases sitting between them.

The V call is TRBV27, the J call TRBJ2-3, with D possibly being TRBD2 (5 bases). The CDR3 consists of 13 residues. Germline-derived CDR1 and CDR2 are MNHEY and SMNVEV (reference sequence). V gave up 9 bases and J gave up 2 bases, with 12 bases separating them. The CDR3 loop is CASSSRDTDTQYF. Here the CDR3 DNA reads TGTGCCAGTTCTAGCCGCGACACAGATACGCAGTATTTT.

This clone occurred once. This rearrangement joins TRBV9 to TRBJ2-5; perhaps TRBD1 as D (6 bases). Germline V gives CDR1 SGDLS, CDR2 YYNGEE. Trimming pared 0 bases from V and 11 bases from J, leaving 14 bases between. This CDR3 comprises 13 residues. DNA for the CDR3: TGTGCCAGCAGCGTAGAGCCCGAGGGGGAGCAGTACTTC. Residues: CASSVEPEGEQYF.

The V gene is TRBV12-5, the J gene TRBJ1-5; maybe TRBD1 (5 bases). Trimming removed 7 bases from V and 11 bases from J, with 18 bases in between. Germline V gives CDR1 LGHNT, CDR2 FRNRAP. The CDR3 is 13 residues long. The CDR3 here is CASAAGREESQHF. CDR3 sequence (DNA): TGTGCTAGTGCCGCGGGCAGGGAGGAATCCCAGCATTTT.

The CDR3 DNA is TGTGCCAGCAGCCCAGGACAGATCTCCTACAATGAGCAGTTCTTC. Amino acids: CASSPGQISYNEQFF. The chain joins TRBV6-6 to TRBJ2-1, with D maybe TRBD1 (6 bases). V was clipped by 6 bases and J by 0 bases, with 12 bases between them. Germline assignment: CDR1 MNHNY and CDR2 SVGAGI (reference sequence). The CDR3 has 15 amino acids.

V is TRBV7-8 and J is TRBJ2-7; 8 positions agree with TRBD1. The CDR3 runs 15 residues. The germline V gene encodes CDR1 SGHVS and CDR2 FQNEAQ. The trim removed 5 bases at V and 0 bases at J, leaving 6 bases unmatched. The CDR3: CASSPRTGSSYEQYF. As DNA, the CDR3 is TGTGCCAGCAGCCCGCGGACAGGGAGCTCCTACGAGCAGTACTTC.

The chain combines TRBV5-1 with TRBJ2-1; a weak D match, TRBD2 (6 bases). CDR1 is SGHRS, CDR2 YFSETQ, per germline. The V gene lost 4 bases and the J gene lost 4 bases, with 9 bases spanning the gap. The CDR3 spans 13 residues. DNA of the CDR3: TGCGCCAGCAGCCTAGCGAGTTACAATGAGCAGTTCTTC. This sequence encodes CASSLASYNEQFF. The full variable domain, rest sourced from reference TRBV5-1 and TRBJ2-1, is KAGVTQTPRYLIKTRGQQVTLSCSPISGHRSVSWYQQTPGQGLQFLFEYFSETQRNKGNFPGRFSGRQFSNSRSEMNVSTLELGDSALYLCASSLASYNEQFFGPGTRLTVL.

The rearrangement links TRBV30 to TRBJ1-5, with D possibly TRBD1 on 6 matching bases. This CDR3 has 12 amino acids. The V and J ends lost 5 bases and 11 bases respectively, with 16 bases between them. In germline, CDR1 is GTSNPN, CDR2 SVGIG (reference sequence). The CDR3 coding sequence is TGTGCCTGGGCCAAGGGGGGGGGCACCCAGCATTTT. It codes for CAWAKGGGTQHF.

The count of this clone is one. This chain links TRBV5-1 with TRBJ1-2; maybe TRBD1 (6 bases). The ends were cut back, 2 bases at V and 8 bases at J, with 34 bases in the middle. CDR3 size: 20 residues. CDR1 is SGHRS and CDR2 is YFSETQ in the germline V gene. CDR3 sequence: CASSLFFSAKTGSTSRGYTF. Here the CDR3 DNA reads TGCGCCAGCAGCTTATTTTTCAGTGCGAAAACAGGGTCTACATCCCGGGGCTACACCTTC.

V gene TRBV7-9 combines with J gene TRBJ1-5, with a tentative D call TRBD1 (6 bases). CDR1 and CDR2 from the germline V gene are SEHNR and FQNEAQ (reference sequence). The CDR3 contains 15 residues. Trimming left V 5 bases short and J 2 bases short, with 13 bases between. The CDR3 reads CASSLHREGNQPQHF. The CDR3 DNA reads as TGTGCCAGCAGCCTCCACAGGGAAGGCAATCAGCCCCAGCATTTT.

This clone appeared a single time. The chain joins TRBV29-1 to TRBJ2-7; 9 bases agree with TRBD1. V lost 1 base and J lost 3; bases outside the gene matches: 4. Per the germline V gene, CDR1 is SQVTM and CDR2 is ANQGSEA. The CDR3 length is 14 residues. CDR3 nucleotide sequence: TGCAGCGTTGAAGGCCGGGGACAGGGCTACGAGCAGTACTTC. Residues: CSVEGRGQGYEQYF.